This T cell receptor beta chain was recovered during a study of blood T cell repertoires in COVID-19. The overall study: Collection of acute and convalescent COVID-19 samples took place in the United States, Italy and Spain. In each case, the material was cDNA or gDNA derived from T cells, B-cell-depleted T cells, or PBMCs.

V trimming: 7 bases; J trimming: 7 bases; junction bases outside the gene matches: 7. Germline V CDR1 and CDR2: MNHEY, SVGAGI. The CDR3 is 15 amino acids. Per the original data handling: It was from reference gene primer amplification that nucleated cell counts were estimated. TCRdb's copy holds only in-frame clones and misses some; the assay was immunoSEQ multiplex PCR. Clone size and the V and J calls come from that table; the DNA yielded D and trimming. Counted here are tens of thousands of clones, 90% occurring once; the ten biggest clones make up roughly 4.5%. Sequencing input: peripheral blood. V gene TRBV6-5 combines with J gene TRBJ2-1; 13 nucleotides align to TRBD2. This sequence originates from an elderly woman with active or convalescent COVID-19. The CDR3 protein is CASNAGLAGVNEQFF. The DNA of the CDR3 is TGTGCCAGCAACGCCGGACTAGCGGGAGTGAATGAGCAGTTCTTC.